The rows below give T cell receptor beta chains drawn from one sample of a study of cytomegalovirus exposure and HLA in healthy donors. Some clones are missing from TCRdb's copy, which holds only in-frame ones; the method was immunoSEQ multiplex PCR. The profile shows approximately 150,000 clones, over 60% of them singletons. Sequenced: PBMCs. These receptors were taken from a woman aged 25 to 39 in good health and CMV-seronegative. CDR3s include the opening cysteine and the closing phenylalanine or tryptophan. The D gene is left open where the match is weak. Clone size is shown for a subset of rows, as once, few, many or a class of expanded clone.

CDR3 DNA: TGCAGCGCCATCTTAGGGGGACTAGCGGGGCCTGGCGCCTACGAGCAGTACTTC
CDR3 protein: CSAILGGLAGPGAYEQYF
D gene: TRBD2
J gene: TRBJ2-7
clone size: once
V gene: TRBV29-1

CDR3 DNA: TGTGCCAGCAGCGGTGGGGGGTCCTACTCTGGAAACACCATATATTTT
CDR3 protein: CASSGGGSYSGNTIYF
D gene: NA
J gene: TRBJ1-3
clone size: NA
V gene: TRBV9

CDR3 DNA: TGCAGCGTTCTAGAGGAAAACAATCAGCCCCAGCATTTT
CDR3 protein: CSVLEENNQPQHF
D gene: NA
J gene: TRBJ1-5
clone size: NA
V gene: TRBV29-1

CDR3 DNA: TGTGCCAGACAGCGGGAGGTATATGGGGGAGAGCAGTACTTC
CDR3 protein: CARQREVYGGEQYF
D gene: TRBD2
J gene: TRBJ2-7
clone size: NA
V gene: TRBV27

CDR3 DNA: TGTGCCAGCAGTTCACAGGGATTCGGTGAGCAGTTCTTC
CDR3 protein: CASSSQGFGEQFF
D gene: NA
J gene: TRBJ2-1
clone size: few
V gene: TRBV7-3

CDR3 DNA: TGTGCCAGCAGCTGGGACAGGGATCAGCCCCAGCATTTT
CDR3 protein: CASSWDRDQPQHF
D gene: TRBD1
J gene: TRBJ1-5
clone size: NA
V gene: TRBV7-6

CDR3 DNA: TGTGCCAGCAGCCGGGGACTAGCGGGAGAGGAGACCCAGTACTTC
CDR3 protein: CASSRGLAGEETQYF
D gene: TRBD2
J gene: TRBJ2-5
clone size: NA
V gene: TRBV11-3

CDR3 DNA: TGCAGCGTTCGTCAGGGGGTAATGCTAGCCTACAATGAGCAGTTCTTC
CDR3 protein: CSVRQGVMLAYNEQFF
D gene: TRBD1
J gene: TRBJ2-1
clone size: NA
V gene: TRBV29-1

CDR3 DNA: TGTGCCACCAGCGGAGGAGGGAGAGGCTACAATGAGCAGTTCTTC
CDR3 protein: CATSGGGRGYNEQFF
D gene: NA
J gene: TRBJ2-1
clone size: few
V gene: TRBV15

CDR3 DNA: TGTGCCAGCAGCGAAGCAGGACAGGGAGGGACCCAGTACTTC
CDR3 protein: CASSEAGQGGTQYF
D gene: TRBD1
J gene: TRBJ2-5
clone size: NA
V gene: TRBV9

CDR3 DNA: TGTGCCAGCAGTTCGTACAATGAGCAGTTCTTC
CDR3 protein: CASSSYNEQFF
D gene: NA
J gene: TRBJ2-1
clone size: NA
V gene: TRBV25-1

CDR3 DNA: TGTGCCAGCAGTCCTTACTCAACGTACCAAGAGACCCAGTACTTC
CDR3 protein: CASSPYSTYQETQYF
D gene: NA
J gene: TRBJ2-5
clone size: NA
V gene: TRBV28

CDR3 DNA: TGTGCCAGCAATTACAGAAACTATGGCTACACCTTC
CDR3 protein: CASNYRNYGYTF
D gene: NA
J gene: TRBJ1-2
clone size: few
V gene: TRBV6-1

CDR3 DNA: TGTGCCAGTAGCCACGGTGGGGGGAGCAATCAGCCCCAGCATTTT
CDR3 protein: CASSHGGGSNQPQHF
D gene: NA
J gene: TRBJ1-5
clone size: NA
V gene: TRBV19

CDR3 DNA: TGTGCCAGCAGTGGACAGCGTGATCAGCCCCAGCATTTT
CDR3 protein: CASSGQRDQPQHF
D gene: NA
J gene: TRBJ1-5
clone size: once
V gene: TRBV6-5

CDR3 DNA: TGTGCCAGCAGTTACTCCAGGAACACTGAAGCTTTCTTT
CDR3 protein: CASSYSRNTEAFF
D gene: NA
J gene: TRBJ1-1
clone size: NA
V gene: TRBV6-6

CDR3 DNA: TGTGCCAGTAGTAAGGCAGGCCTGAGCTCCTACAATGAGCAGTTCTTC
CDR3 protein: CASSKAGLSSYNEQFF
D gene: NA
J gene: TRBJ2-1
clone size: few
V gene: TRBV19

CDR3 DNA: TGCAGCGTTGAAGCGGGGTACCAAGAGACCCAGTACTTC
CDR3 protein: CSVEAGYQETQYF
D gene: NA
J gene: TRBJ2-5
clone size: NA
V gene: TRBV29-1

CDR3 DNA: TGTGCCAGCACCACACAGGGGGCACCCCAAGAGACCCAGTACTTC
CDR3 protein: CASTTQGAPQETQYF
D gene: TRBD1
J gene: TRBJ2-5
clone size: NA
V gene: TRBV9

CDR3 DNA: TGTGCCAGCAGAGCAACTAGCGGGCAAACCTACGAGCAGTACTTC
CDR3 protein: CASRATSGQTYEQYF
D gene: TRBD2
J gene: TRBJ2-7
clone size: NA
V gene: TRBV14

CDR3 DNA: TGTGCCAGCAGCCTACTAGCGGGAGTTCGGACAGATACGCAGTATTTT
CDR3 protein: CASSLLAGVRTDTQYF
D gene: TRBD2
J gene: TRBJ2-3
clone size: NA
V gene: TRBV7-2

CDR3 DNA: TGTGCCAGCAGCTTAGGCGGGAGCTGGAATGAGCAGTTCTTC
CDR3 protein: CASSLGGSWNEQFF
D gene: TRBD2
J gene: TRBJ2-1
clone size: NA
V gene: TRBV7-3

CDR3 DNA: TGTGCCAGCAGCCTCGGACAGGGCCTCTCCTACGAGCAGTACTTC
CDR3 protein: CASSLGQGLSYEQYF
D gene: TRBD1
J gene: TRBJ2-7
clone size: NA
V gene: TRBV7-3